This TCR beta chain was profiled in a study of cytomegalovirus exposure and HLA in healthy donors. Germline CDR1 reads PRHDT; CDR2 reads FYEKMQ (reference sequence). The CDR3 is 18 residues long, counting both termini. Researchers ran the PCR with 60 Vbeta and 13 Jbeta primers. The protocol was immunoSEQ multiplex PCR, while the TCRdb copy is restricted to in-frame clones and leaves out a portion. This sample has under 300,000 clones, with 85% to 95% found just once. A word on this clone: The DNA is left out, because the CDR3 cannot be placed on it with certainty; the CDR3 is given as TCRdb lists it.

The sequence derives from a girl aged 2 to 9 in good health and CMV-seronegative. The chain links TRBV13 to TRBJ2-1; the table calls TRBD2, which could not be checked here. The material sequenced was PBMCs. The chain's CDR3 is CASSTGLAGGHFGNEQFF.